Included here is one T cell receptor (beta chain) sequence, with context. Its antigen remains unidentified. Qualities for individual bases were not recorded, and no much larger clone is one base off. The data belong to a study of T-cell memory formation after mild COVID-19 listed by TCRdb under 2021. About the study as a whole: Most TCR sequence clusters were specific to one of the two donors. In a couple of donors, T-cell clones that expanded and contracted after mild COVID-19 were followed by sequencing TCRalpha and TCRbeta repertoires longitudinally. Two young, previously healthy adult volunteers, one female and one male, were included in the cohort.

Ficoll-Paque density gradient centrifugation was the method used to isolate PBMCs. Sequencing was performed on an Illumina NovaSeq 6000. Using 5'RACE with constant-segment primers, TCRalpha and TCRbeta cDNA libraries were constructed, with sample barcodes and unique molecular identifiers added in the process. RNA was extracted from every sample with Trizol reagent. Amplification of the libraries took two PCR steps, and the second step added a second sample barcode plus Illumina TruSeq adapters. Sequencing of libraries was performed on an Illumina NovaSeq with 2 x 150 bp paired-end reads. In the authors' own workflow: Reads were demultiplexed and collapsed into UMI-guided consensus sequences with migec v1.2.7. With mixcr v2.1.11, UMI consensuses were aligned to TRA and TRB V and J templates and assembled into clonotypes. Clonotypes were classified as expanded or contracted when called significant by both edgeR and NoisET, with noise models trained on biological replicates. For edgeR calls, the cutoffs were a false discovery rate-adjusted p below 0.01 and a log2 fold-change threshold of 1. As an exploratory analysis of dynamics, PCA with hierarchical clustering was applied to max-normalized trajectories of the 1000 most abundant clonotypes. Each responding clone was given a CD4 or CD8 phenotype based on the CD4+ and CD8+ repertoires, which had been sequenced separately. Starting from the raw public reads, TCRdb applied fastp trimming at Q25, assembled clones with MiXCR and retained in-frame beta chains. Entries are consolidated by CDR3 protein sequence, retaining the most common genes and DNA. These V and J calls originate from TCRdb's pipeline instead of the authors' own analysis. For this sample there are more than 250,000 distinct CDR3 sequences; 16% appear just once. Together, the top ten hold more than 20% of the sample.

Germline trimming: 5 bases from V, 6 bases from J; junction bases outside gene matches: 6. From its cysteine to its phenylalanine, the CDR3 spans 14 amino acids. Left in the record is the CDR3 DNA by itself, 42 bases read in frame from the first base. Per the germline V gene, SGHRS is the CDR1 and YFSETQ is the CDR2. Study-wide conclusions, independent of this receptor: The detection of some responding clones in pre-infection memory suggests that pre-existing cross-reactive memory T cells joined the SARS-CoV-2 response. The study covered only a couple of mild cases, and larger cohorts including severe cases with pre-infection samples were considered necessary. SARS-CoV-2 specificity was not confirmed for the second-wave clones peaking on day 37. Contracting CD4+ clones appeared mostly in the CM and EM memory subsets, whereas CD8+ clones were enriched in EMRA. Clones that contracted from day 15 to 85 showed balanced CD4/CD8 phenotypes, whereas a second wave of clones that expanded from day 15 to 37 leaned towards CD4+.

The source is a man aged 18 to 29 who had mild COVID-19 (a few samples of this study predate the infection). The sample titles of this study are shuffled in the database, so cell type and time point are left out; the donor was told from shared clones. The source material was PBMCs or a T cell subset sorted from them (not recorded which). The chain is encoded by TRBV5-1 joined to TRBJ2-3; TRBD2 fits 10 bases in the junction. CDR3 sequence: CASSSSGGPDTQYF. The sequenced DNA is TGCGCCAGCAGTTCTAGCGGGGGACCCGATACGCAGTATTTT.